What follows are 28 T cell receptor beta chains derived from one specimen sequenced in a study of blood T cells in healthy people across ages. Through a sample-barcoded 5' primer and a J-beta primer mix, a second PCR was run for roughly 6 to 12 cycles. TCRdb independently ran MiXCR on the 5' RACE reads; one entry per CDR3 protein. The sample consists of hundreds of thousands of distinct CDR3 sequences, around 28% of them appearing once. The sequenced sample consisted of blood. These receptors all stem from a woman aged 80 or over in good health.

This clonotype has ten or more counts. The genes are TRBV12-3 or TRBV12-4 and TRBJ2-4; no reliable D call. V gave up 5 bases and J gave up 5 bases, with 7 bases separating them. This CDR3 comprises 12 residues. The CDR3 bases are TGTGCCAGCAGTGGTATCGAAAACATTCAGTACTTC. It translates to CASSGIENIQYF.

This rearrangement joins TRBV27 to TRBJ1-1; weak D call: TRBD1 (5 bases). Germline V CDR1 and CDR2: MNHEY, SMNVEV (reference sequence). Trimming took 8 bases from V and 4 from J, leaving 23 bases between them. The CDR3 length is 16 residues. The CDR3, as DNA: TGTGCCAGCCGCGCCGACGGAGTTGCAAGGGGCACTGAAGCTTTCTTT. It yields the protein CASRADGVARGTEAFF.

This clonotype has at least ten counts. The chain links TRBV4-1 to TRBJ2-1; D is perhaps TRBD2 (5 bases). Per the germline V gene, CDR1 is MGHRA and CDR2 is YSYEKL. Trimming left V 0 bases short and J 4 bases short, with 13 bases between. The CDR3 is 16 residues long. CDR3 nucleotides: TGCGCCAGCAGCCAAGATCTAGCCCCCTCGTACAATGAGCAGTTCTTC. It translates to CASSQDLAPSYNEQFF.

In this sample, this clonotype turned up once. This chain links TRBV6-2 or TRBV6-3 with TRBJ2-1; the D gene is possibly TRBD2 (5 bases). Deletions cut 2 bases from V and 3 bases from J, with 8 bases between. The CDR3 length is 14 residues. Germline CDR1 MNHEY, CDR2 SVGEGT. The CDR3 region is CASSYETNYNEQFF. For the CDR3, the DNA is TGTGCCAGCAGTTACGAGACTAACTACAATGAGCAGTTCTTC.

This clonotype was counted many times. The chain combines TRBV5-6 with TRBJ2-7, with D possibly being TRBD1 (5 bases). The V gene's germline CDR1 is SGHDT and CDR2 YYEEEE. V was shortened by 2 bases and J by 3 bases, with 15 bases between the two germline ends. There are 15 residues in the CDR3. The CDR3 DNA follows: TGTGCCAGCAGCTTCCGGACAAGAGCCTACTACGAGCAGTACTTC. This translates into CASSFRTRAYYEQYF.

The chain carries TRBV12-3 or TRBV12-4 and TRBJ2-7; the D is unclear. Trimming stripped 5 bases from V and 7 bases from J, with 15 bases between. CDR3 length: 13 residues. CDR3 sequence: CASSGSAAGEQYF. CDR3 sequence (DNA): TGTGCCAGCAGTGGCTCCGCCGCAGGTGAGCAGTACTTC.

This clonotype occurred a few times. This clone may be a read error of a much larger clone one base away. This chain uses TRBV7-2 with TRBJ2-1; no clear D gene. The J call may be mistaken, given a closer DNA end match to TRBJ2-7. CDR1 is SGHTA, CDR2 FQGNSA, per germline. The CDR3 runs to 13 residues. The CDR3 sequence: CASSWRPDNEQYF. CDR3 DNA: TGTGCCAGCAGCTGGAGACCCGACAATGAGCAGTACTTC.

This clonotype was seen only a few times. The V gene is TRBV2, the J gene TRBJ2-1; 7 positions agree with TRBD2. The CDR3 runs 17 residues. The V segment lost 4 bases and the J segment 0 bases; nucleotides outside the gene matches: 9. In germline, CDR1 is SNHLY, CDR2 FYNNEI. The CDR3 DNA sequence: TGTGCCAGCAGTGCAATCTTAGCGGGCAGCTCCTACAATGAGCAGTTCTTC. Translation gives CASSAILAGSSYNEQFF.

A note on this clonotype: This may be a read error: a much more frequent sequence differs by one nucleotide. The genes are TRBV6-5 and TRBJ2-1; D gene ambiguous. The J call is uncertain, as TRBJ2-7 better fits the DNA end. CDR3 length: 14 amino acids. Germline CDR1 is MNHEY and CDR2 is SVGAGI. The CDR3, as DNA: TGTGCCAGCAGTAAACCGATGGGTGACAATGAGCAGTACTTC. This gives the protein CASSKPMGDNEQYF.

This clonotype has a handful of counts. This could be a read error, since a much larger clone is one nucleotide away. The J gene is TRBJ2-5, the V gene TRBV7-9; D possibly corresponds to TRBD2 (6 bases). From germline, CDR1 is SEHNR and CDR2 FQNEAQ (reference sequence). This CDR3 spans 12 amino acids. This chain's CDR3 is CASSRTGEIQYF. The DNA for the CDR3 is TGTGCCAGCAGCCGGACGGGGGAGATCCAGTACTTC.

At least ten counts were recorded for this clonotype. Germline and junction disagree at one end, which may indicate a read error. This chain joins TRBV20-1 and TRBJ2-3; TRBD1 matches at 8 bases. This CDR3 is built from 13 residues. The germline CDR1 and CDR2 sequences are DFQATT and SNEGSKA (reference sequence). CDR3 residues: CSPRQGSTDTQYF. CDR3 bases: TGCAGTCCTAGACAGGGGAGCACAGATACGCAGTATTTT.

This clonotype was recorded a few times. V usage is TRBV20-1 and J usage is TRBJ1-1; TRBD1 agrees at 8 bases. V lost 6 bases to trimming and J lost 4 bases; unmatched junction nucleotides: 4. The CDR3 extends over 12 amino acids. Germline V gene data show CDR1 as DFQATT and CDR2 as SNEGSKA (reference sequence). The CDR3 is CSASDRATEAFF. The CDR3 region has the DNA TGCAGTGCATCGGACAGGGCCACTGAAGCTTTCTTT.

This clonotype was counted between two and nine times. The genes are TRBV21-1 and TRBJ2-3; TRBD1 is the table's D call and was not checked against the DNA. TRBV21-1 is deemed a pseudogene. CDR3 length: 15 residues. CDR3 bases: TGTGCCAGCAGCACCACAGGGCGGGAGCCAGATACGCAGTATTTT. It is translated as CASSTTGREPDTQYF.

This clonotype was detected ten times or more. V and J are TRBV6-1 and TRBJ2-7, with D maybe TRBD1 (5 bases). CDR1 is MNHNS and CDR2 is SASEGT in the germline V gene. The CDR3 has 15 residues. With 6 bases removed from V and 3 bases from J, the gap between germline ends came to 18 bases. The CDR3 loop is CASSPLRVGDYEQYF. The CDR3 bases are TGTGCCAGCAGCCCCCTCCGGGTAGGGGACTACGAGCAGTACTTC.

The chain combines TRBV5-1 with TRBJ2-5, with TRBD1 identical over 9 bases. V lost 0 bases, J lost 5 bases, and 5 bases stayed unmatched. The CDR3 is 15 amino acids. Germline V CDR1 and CDR2: SGHRS, YFSETQ. The CDR3 DNA is TGCGCCAGCAGCTTGGTCCCACAGGGGGCTGAGACCCAGTACTTC. Its protein is CASSLVPQGAETQYF.

This clonotype was counted a few times. The genes are TRBV7-2 and TRBJ2-2; D gene uncertain. The V and J ends lost 0 bases and 7 bases respectively, with 3 bases between them. The CDR3 loop spans 12 amino acids. Germline V CDR1 and CDR2: SGHTA, FQGNSA. The DNA for the CDR3 is TGTGCCAGCAGCTTAGCGCTCGGGGAGCTGTTTTTT. This translates into CASSLALGELFF. The full variable domain, with the rest looked up from reference TRBV7-2 and TRBJ2-2, is GAGVSQSPSNKVTEKGKDVELRCDPISGHTALYWYRQSLGQGLEFLIYFQGNSAPDKSGLPSDRFSAERTGGSVSTLTIQRTQQEDSAVYLCASSLALGELFFGEGSRLTVL.

V usage is TRBV12-3 or TRBV12-4 and J usage is TRBJ2-3; D might be TRBD1 (5 bases). The CDR3 runs 14 residues. Trimming took 7 bases from V and 11 from J, leaving 22 bases between them. DNA of the CDR3: TGTGCCAGCACAGGTAACACGGACACAGATGTGCAGTATTTT. Its translation is CASTGNTDTDVQYF.

This clonotype showed up many times. The gene calls are TRBV5-1 and TRBJ2-5; a possible D gene is TRBD2 (5 bases). The CDR3 loop spans 13 amino acids. The V gene lost 4 bases and the J gene lost 3 bases, with 10 bases spanning the gap. CDR1 is SGHRS, CDR2 YFSETQ, per germline. CDR3 DNA: TGCGCCAGCAGCCCTACTAGTGAAGAGACCCAGTACTTC. As protein: CASSPTSEETQYF.

This clonotype has a count of ten or more. The gene calls are TRBV20-1 and TRBJ2-1; 9 bases fit TRBD1. Germline CDR1 and CDR2: DFQATT and SNEGSKA (reference sequence). There are 15 residues in the CDR3. V shed 4 bases, J shed 7 bases, and the junction held 11 bases outside the gene matches. This CDR3 is CSATLTGGSRNEQFF. The CDR3 bases are TGCAGTGCTACCTTGACAGGGGGGTCGAGGAATGAGCAGTTCTTC.

With regard to this clonotype: Possible read error: a much larger clone is one base away. This rearrangement joins TRBV12-5 to TRBJ2-5; tentatively, D is TRBD1 (6 bases). Germline V lookup: CDR1 LGHNT, CDR2 FRNRAP. The ends were cut back, 5 bases at V and 3 bases at J, with 13 bases in the middle. The CDR3 is 14 amino acids. CDR3 bases: TGTGCTAGTGGTCCCCAGGGGATCAAAGAGACCCAGTACTTC. Protein sequence: CASGPQGIKETQYF.

This clonotype was counted ten times or more. The J gene is TRBJ2-1, the V gene TRBV20-1, with 10 bases fitting TRBD2. Germline CDR1 reads DFQATT; CDR2 reads SNEGSKA (reference sequence). V trimming: 0 bases; J trimming: 2 bases; junction bases outside the gene matches: 1. This CDR3 contains 15 residues. CDR3 residues: CSARESGGAYNEQFF. CDR3 in DNA: TGCAGTGCTAGAGAAAGCGGGGGGGCCTACAATGAGCAGTTCTTC.

Many counts were recorded for this clonotype. The V gene is TRBV12-3 or TRBV12-4, the J gene TRBJ2-3; 9 bases align to TRBD1. V lost 0 bases, J lost 5 bases, and 9 bases stayed unmatched. There are 17 residues in the CDR3. The CDR3 coding sequence is TGTGCCAGCAGTTTAGCCGGGACAGGGAGAAAGGGAGATACGCAGTATTTT. Translating gives CASSLAGTGRKGDTQYF.

This clonotype was counted only a few times. A read error is possible here, since a much larger clone lies one base away. The CDR3 DNA is TGTGCCATCAGTGAGCCTCAGGGACAAGAGACCCAGTACTTC. Amino acids: CAISEPQGQETQYF. The rearrangement joins TRBV10-3 to TRBJ2-5, with a possible D match to TRBD1 (5 bases). The CDR3 sequence is 14 residues long. Germline lookup yields CDR1 ENHRY and CDR2 SYGVKD. Trimming shortened V by 2 bases and J by 2 bases, and 9 bases separated the two germline ends.

The chain employs TRBV9 and TRBJ2-1, with 9 nucleotides matching TRBD2. The CDR3 loop spans 17 amino acids. Losses at the gene ends were 0 bases for V and 6 bases for J; bases not matched to a gene: 10. CDR1 and CDR2 (germline): SGDLS, YYNGEE. CDR3 nucleotides: TGTGCCAGCAGCGTAGGTTTGGCTAGCGGGGCTTCCAATGAGCAGTTCTTC. It encodes CASSVGLASGASNEQFF. Together with reference TRBV9 and TRBJ2-1, the CDR3 gives the full variable domain: DSGVTQTPKHLITATGQRVTLRCSPRSGDLSVYWYQQSLDQGLQFLIQYYNGEERAKGNILERFSAQQFPDLHSELNLSSLELGDSALYFCASSVGLASGASNEQFFGPGTRLTVL.

As regards this clonotype: Given a much more abundant clone one base away, this may be a read error. The rearrangement joins TRBV20-1 to TRBJ2-5; no clear D gene. The V gene lost 2 bases and the J gene lost 4 bases, with 14 bases spanning the gap. This CDR3 is built from 14 residues. In germline, CDR1 is DFQATT, CDR2 SNEGSKA (reference sequence). The CDR3 DNA reads TGCAGTGCTAGATCGCAACGGTACCGAGAGACCCAGTACTTC. Protein sequence: CSARSQRYRETQYF.

The chain has TRBV3-1 and TRBJ2-2, with D possibly being TRBD2 (5 bases). This CDR3 region has 15 residues. Trimming pared 1 base from V and 3 bases from J, leaving 9 bases between. Germline CDR1 reads LGHDT; CDR2 reads YNNKEL (reference sequence). CDR3 loop: CASSQVGGHTGELFF. The CDR3, as DNA: TGTGCCAGCAGCCAAGTTGGAGGTCACACCGGGGAGCTGTTTTTT.

This clonotype was counted only a few times. A much larger clone sits a single nucleotide away, making a read error possible. The chain links TRBV6-1 to TRBJ2-4, with D possibly being TRBD1 or TRBD2 (6 bases each). This CDR3 region has 13 residues. CDR1 and CDR2 from the germline V gene are MNHNS and SASEGT. Trimming took 9 bases from V and 13 from J, leaving 22 bases between them. The CDR3 DNA sequence: TGTGCCAGTTCGGCGGGACAAATCTACAAGCAGTACTTC. Residues: CASSAGQIYKQYF.

This clonotype was counted many times. The rearrangement links TRBV5-1 to TRBJ1-2; 9 nucleotides match TRBD1. This CDR3 comprises 15 residues. From germline, CDR1 is SGHRS and CDR2 YFSETQ. With 4 bases clipped from V and 1 base from J, the junction kept 5 bases outside the gene matches. CDR3 DNA: TGCGCCAGCAGCAAGACAGGGGGAAGTAACTATGGCTACACCTTC. It encodes CASSKTGGSNYGYTF.